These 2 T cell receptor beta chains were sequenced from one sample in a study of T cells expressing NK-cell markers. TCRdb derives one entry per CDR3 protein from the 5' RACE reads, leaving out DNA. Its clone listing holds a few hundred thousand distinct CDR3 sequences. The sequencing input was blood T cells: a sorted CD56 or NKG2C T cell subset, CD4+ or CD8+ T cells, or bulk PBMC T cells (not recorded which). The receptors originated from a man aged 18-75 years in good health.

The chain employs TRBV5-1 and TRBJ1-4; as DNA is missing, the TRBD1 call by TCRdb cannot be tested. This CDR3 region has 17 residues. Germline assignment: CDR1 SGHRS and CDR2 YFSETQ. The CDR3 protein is CASSLNPLGRTNEKLFF.

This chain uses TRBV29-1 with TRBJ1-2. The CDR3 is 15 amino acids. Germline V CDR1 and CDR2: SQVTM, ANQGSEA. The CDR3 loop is CSVEDQESRGYGYTF.